These 14 T cell receptor beta chains originate from one sample sequenced in a study of somatic mutations in cytotoxic T cells in rheumatoid arthritis. Assay: immunoSEQ multiplex PCR; the TCRdb copy retains only in-frame clones and omits some. The table lists about 17,000 clones, approximately 82% of them singletons. The sample was CD8+ T cells sorted from blood. The receptors stem from an adult with rheumatoid arthritis.

The chain links TRBV12-5 to TRBJ2-1, with D perhaps TRBD2 (7 bases). Germline-derived CDR1 and CDR2 are LGHNT and FRNRAP. This CDR3 spans 15 amino acids. The V and J ends lost 2 bases and 8 bases respectively, with 16 bases between them. The DNA for the CDR3 is TGTGCTAGTGGTTTGAAGTGGGGGGGCTTCGATGAGCAGTTCTTC. The encoded protein is CASGLKWGGFDEQFF.

The chain couples TRBV7-6 to TRBJ2-3, with TRBD2 matching over 12 bases. The CDR3 loop spans 17 amino acids. Germline CDR1 is SGHVS and CDR2 is FNYEAQ. Unmatched junction bases numbered 3, after V lost 2 bases and J lost 0 bases. CDR3 protein: CASSLPLAGGSTDTQYF. CDR3 nucleotide sequence: TGTGCCAGCAGCTTACCACTAGCGGGGGGAAGCACAGATACGCAGTATTTT.

This chain joins TRBV6-5 and TRBJ2-5, with D possibly TRBD2 on 6 matching bases. CDR3 length: 15 residues. The V end lost 0 bases, the J end lost 5 bases, and 13 bases lay between the germline ends. Germline values: CDR1 MNHEY, CDR2 SVGAGI. The CDR3 nucleotides are TGTGCCAGCAGTTACTCGCCACTAGCTCCTGAGACCCAGTACTTC. This translates into CASSYSPLAPETQYF.

The table lists this clone with a count of one. This chain's CDR3 is CASSEPDASSYEQYF. CDR3 DNA: TGCGCCAGCAGTGAGCCGGACGCTAGCTCCTACGAGCAGTACTTC. The V gene is TRBV10-2, the J gene TRBJ2-5; D unresolved. Matching the DNA end better, TRBJ2-7 makes the J call doubtful. The CDR3 runs to 15 residues. The germline gives CDR1 WSHSY, CDR2 SAAADI.

This chain connects TRBV5-8 to TRBJ1-5; D unresolved. The V and J ends lost 2 bases and 3 bases respectively, with 15 bases between them. Germline-derived CDR1 and CDR2 are SGHTS and YDEGEE. The CDR3 has 16 amino acids. CDR3 sequence (DNA): TGTGCCAGCAGCTTCAGAGGACGAGGGCTCAATCAGCCCCAGCATTTT. This translates into CASSFRGRGLNQPQHF.

The chain employs TRBV19 and TRBJ2-7; the match to TRBD2 covers 12 bases. CDR3 size: 14 residues. Looked up from germline, CDR1 is LNHDA and CDR2 is SQIVND (reference sequence). With 5 bases clipped from V and 4 bases from J, the junction kept 3 bases outside the gene matches. CDR3 in amino acids: CASSSGLAGYEQYF. CDR3 coding DNA: TGTGCCAGTAGTTCAGGACTAGCGGGGTACGAGCAGTACTTC.

This clone came up once. This rearrangement joins TRBV10-2 to TRBJ2-5, with 11 bases matching TRBD2. The DNA matches TRBJ2-7 better at its end, which makes the J call doubtful. CDR3 length: 15 residues. The germline gives CDR1 WSHSY, CDR2 SAAADI. CDR3 sequence: CASSGLAGSAYEQYF. For the CDR3, the DNA is TGCGCCAGCAGTGGACTAGCGGGGTCCGCCTACGAGCAGTACTTC.

This chain joins TRBV14 and TRBJ2-2; D possibly corresponds to TRBD2 (6 bases). The germline V and J ends were trimmed by 5 bases and 5 bases, with 18 bases remaining between them. The germline CDR1 and CDR2 sequences are SGHDN and FVKESK. This CDR3 contains 16 residues. The CDR3 loop is CASSFGGAGKTGELFF. The CDR3 DNA sequence: TGTGCCAGCAGCTTCGGAGGGGCGGGAAAGACCGGGGAGCTGTTTTTT.

This clone was observed once. The chain employs TRBV5-4 and TRBJ2-7; D might be TRBD2 (5 bases). Deletions cut 2 bases from V and 3 bases from J, with 9 bases between. Looked up from germline, CDR1 is SGHNT and CDR2 is YYREEE (reference sequence). The CDR3 totals 13 residues. This CDR3 is CASSLEGIYEQYF. The CDR3, as DNA: TGTGCCAGCAGCTTAGAGGGAATCTACGAGCAGTACTTC.

The chain recombines TRBV29-1 with TRBJ2-7, with D maybe TRBD2 (5 bases). The V gene lost 8 bases and the J gene lost 3 bases, with 17 bases spanning the gap. This CDR3 region has 13 residues. Germline CDR1 is SQVTM and CDR2 is ANQGSEA. CDR3 bases: TGCAGCTCCTGCCGTGACCGGGACTACGAGCAGTACTTC. It encodes CSSCRDRDYEQYF.

The sample holds one count of this clone. The gene calls are TRBV2 and TRBJ2-1; 8 bases align to TRBD2. Trimming took 3 bases from V and 2 from J; bases not matched to a gene: 18. The CDR3 runs to 20 residues. Germline V CDR1 and CDR2: SNHLY, FYNNEI. The CDR3 is CASSEELEYSGGSTYNEQFF. The CDR3 DNA follows: TGTGCCAGCAGTGAGGAATTGGAGTACAGCGGGGGCTCTACCTACAATGAGCAGTTCTTC.

This clone was detected once. The CDR3: CASSLIQAQETQYF. The CDR3 nucleotides read TGTGCCAGCAGCTTAATCCAGGCTCAAGAGACCCAGTACTTC. V is TRBV11-2 and J is TRBJ2-5; D call uncertain. The CDR3 consists of 14 residues. V lost 2 bases and J lost 2, with 9 bases in between. Germline values: CDR1 SGHAT, CDR2 FQNNGV.

This chain joins TRBV27 and TRBJ2-5, with unresolved D. V dropped 1 base and J dropped 2 bases, with 5 bases sitting between them. The CDR3 covers 13 residues. The germline V gene encodes CDR1 MNHEY and CDR2 SMNVEV (reference sequence). The CDR3 nucleotides are TGTGCCAGCAGTTTATTGGGGCAAGAGACCCAGTACTTC. This gives the protein CASSLLGQETQYF.

Worth noting for this clone: At one end the junction does not follow the germline gene, possibly because of a read error. This sequence joins TRBV11-2 and TRBJ2-7; 7 positions agree with TRBD2. The length of the CDR3 is 16 residues. Looked up from germline, CDR1 is SGHAT and CDR2 is FQNNGV. The CDR3 loop reads CTSSPWTRESTYEQYF. The CDR3 DNA sequence: TGTACCAGCAGCCCATGGACGCGGGAGAGCACCTACGAGCAGTACTTC.